The T cell receptor beta chain under discussion was sequenced for a study of T cell responses to AZD1222 COVID-19 vaccine. Study-level results: Among the donors, most were white British and more were female, and clonal diversity was possibly underestimated. Reportedly, close to half of spike-specific TCRs are directed against unmutated variant regions. Just a handful of people given AZD1222 tested seropositive at baseline.

CDR1 and CDR2 from the germline V gene are MNHEY and SVGAGI. This CDR3 region has 15 residues. Trimming removed 6 bases from V and 3 bases from J; junction bases left unmatched: 6. With respect to this clone: Its antigen is currently unknown.

Some clones are missing from TCRdb's copy, which holds only in-frame ones; the method was immunoSEQ multiplex PCR. The sample has about 140,000 clones, around nine tenths seen once. The sequenced sample was peripheral blood, obtained on day 0 of AZD1222 vaccination. This chain joins TRBV6-5 and TRBJ1-5; 9 nucleotides line up with TRBD1. The clonotype comes from an adult in good health. CDR3 in DNA: TGTGCCAGCAGACCGGGACAGGGAAACAATCAGCCCCAGCATTTT. As protein: CASRPGQGNNQPQHF.